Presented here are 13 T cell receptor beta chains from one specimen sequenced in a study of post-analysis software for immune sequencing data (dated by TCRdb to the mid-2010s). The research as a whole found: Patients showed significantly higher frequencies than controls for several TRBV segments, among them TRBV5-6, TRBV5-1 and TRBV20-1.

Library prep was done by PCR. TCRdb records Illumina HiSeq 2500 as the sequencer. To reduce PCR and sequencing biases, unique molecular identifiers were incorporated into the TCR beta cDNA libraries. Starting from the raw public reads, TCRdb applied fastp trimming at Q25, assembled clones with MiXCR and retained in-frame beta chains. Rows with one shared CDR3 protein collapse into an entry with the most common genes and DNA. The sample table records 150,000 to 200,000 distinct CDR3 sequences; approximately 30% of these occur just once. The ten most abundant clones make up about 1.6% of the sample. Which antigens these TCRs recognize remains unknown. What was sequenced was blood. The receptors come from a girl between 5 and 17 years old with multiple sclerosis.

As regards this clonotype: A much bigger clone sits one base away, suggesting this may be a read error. In DNA, the CDR3 is TGTGCCACCAGCAGAGGCCTACAGGAGGGTGAGTTCTTC. This sequence encodes CATSRGLQEGEFF. This chain connects TRBV15 to TRBJ2-1, with D possibly matching TRBD2 (6 bases). Germline CDR1 is LNHNV and CDR2 is YYDKDF (reference sequence). Trimming took 1 base from V and 14 from J, leaving 15 bases between them. The CDR3 extends over 13 amino acids.

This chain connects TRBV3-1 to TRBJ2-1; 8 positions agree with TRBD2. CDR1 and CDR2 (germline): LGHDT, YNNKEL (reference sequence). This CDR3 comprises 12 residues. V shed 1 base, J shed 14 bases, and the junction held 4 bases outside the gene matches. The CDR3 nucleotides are TGTGCCAGCAGCCAAGGTCAGACTAGCGAGTTCTTC. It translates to CASSQGQTSEFF.

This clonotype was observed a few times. CDR3 bases: TGTGCCTGGAGTGTACTAACAAGCTTTCGGGAAGCTTTCTTT. Its protein product is CAWSVLTSFREAFF. This chain uses TRBV30 with TRBJ1-1; no clear D gene. V was cut by 0 bases and J by 8 bases, with 16 bases left in between. Germline lookup yields CDR1 GTSNPN and CDR2 SVGIG (reference sequence). The CDR3 has 14 residues.

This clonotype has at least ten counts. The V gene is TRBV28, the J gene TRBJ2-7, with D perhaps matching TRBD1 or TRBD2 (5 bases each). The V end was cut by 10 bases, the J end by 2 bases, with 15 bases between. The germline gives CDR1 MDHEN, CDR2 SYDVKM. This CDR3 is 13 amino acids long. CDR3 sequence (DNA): TGTGCCACCAACCGGGACGGCACCTACGAGCAGTACTTC. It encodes CATNRDGTYEQYF. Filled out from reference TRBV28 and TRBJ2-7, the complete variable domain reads DVKVTQSSRYLVKRTGEKVFLECVQDMDHENMFWYRQDPGLGLRLIYFSYDVKMKEKGDIPEGYSVSREKKERFSLILESASTNQTSMYLCATNRDGTYEQYFGPGTRLTVT.

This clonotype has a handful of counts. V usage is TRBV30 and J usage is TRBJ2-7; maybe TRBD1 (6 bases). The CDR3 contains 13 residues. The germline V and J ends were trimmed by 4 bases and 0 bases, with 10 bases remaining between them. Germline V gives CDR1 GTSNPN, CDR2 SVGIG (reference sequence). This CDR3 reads CAWKDSHSYEQYF. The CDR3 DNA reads TGTGCCTGGAAGGACAGCCACTCCTACGAGCAGTACTTC.

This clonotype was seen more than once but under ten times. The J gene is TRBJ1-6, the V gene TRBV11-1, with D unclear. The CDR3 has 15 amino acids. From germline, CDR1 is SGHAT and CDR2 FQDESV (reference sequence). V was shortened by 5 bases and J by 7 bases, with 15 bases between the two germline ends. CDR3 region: CASSATQMVNSPLHF. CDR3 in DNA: TGTGCCAGCAGCGCGACACAGATGGTGAATTCACCCCTCCACTTT. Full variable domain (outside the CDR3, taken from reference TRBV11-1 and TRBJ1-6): EAEVAQSPRYKITEKSQAVAFWCDPISGHATLYWYRQILGQGPELLVQFQDESVVDDSQLPKDRFSAERLKGVDSTLKIQPAELGDSAMYLCASSATQMVNSPLHFGNGTRLTVT.

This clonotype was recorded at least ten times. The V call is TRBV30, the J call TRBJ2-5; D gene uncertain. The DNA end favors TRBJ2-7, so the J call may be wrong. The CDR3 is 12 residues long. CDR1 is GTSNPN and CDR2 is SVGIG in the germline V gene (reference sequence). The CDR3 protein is CAWSVSLVEQYF. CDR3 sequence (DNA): TGTGCCTGGAGTGTCTCGTTGGTCGAGCAGTACTTC.

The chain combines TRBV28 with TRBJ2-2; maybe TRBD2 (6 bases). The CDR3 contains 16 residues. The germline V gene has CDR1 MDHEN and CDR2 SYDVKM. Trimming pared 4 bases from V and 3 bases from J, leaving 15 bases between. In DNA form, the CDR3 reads TGTGCCAGCAGTTATCTCCTGGGCGGGGACACCGGGGAGCTGTTTTTT. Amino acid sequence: CASSYLLGGDTGELFF.

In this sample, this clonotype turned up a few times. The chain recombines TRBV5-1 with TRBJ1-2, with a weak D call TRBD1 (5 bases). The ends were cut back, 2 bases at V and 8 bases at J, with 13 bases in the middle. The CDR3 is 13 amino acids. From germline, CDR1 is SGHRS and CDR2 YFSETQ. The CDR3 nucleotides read TGCGCCAGCAGCTTTAACCAGGGTGAGGGCTACACCTTC. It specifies CASSFNQGEGYTF. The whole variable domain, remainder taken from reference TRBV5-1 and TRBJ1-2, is KAGVTQTPRYLIKTRGQQVTLSCSPISGHRSVSWYQQTPGQGLQFLFEYFSETQRNKGNFPGRFSGRQFSNSRSEMNVSTLELGDSALYLCASSFNQGEGYTFGSGTRLTVV.

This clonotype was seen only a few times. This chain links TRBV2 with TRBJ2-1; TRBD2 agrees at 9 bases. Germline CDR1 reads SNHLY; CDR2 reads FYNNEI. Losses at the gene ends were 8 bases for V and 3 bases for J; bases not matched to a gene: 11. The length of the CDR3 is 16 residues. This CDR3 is CASDTSGTSFYNEQFF. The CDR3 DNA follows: TGTGCCAGCGACACATCCGGGACTAGCTTCTACAATGAGCAGTTCTTC.

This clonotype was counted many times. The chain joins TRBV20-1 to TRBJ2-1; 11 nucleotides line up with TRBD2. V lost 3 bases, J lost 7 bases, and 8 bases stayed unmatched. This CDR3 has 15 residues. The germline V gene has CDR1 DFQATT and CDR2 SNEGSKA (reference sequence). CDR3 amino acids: CSARGGLAARNEQFF. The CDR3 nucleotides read TGCAGTGCTAGGGGGGGACTAGCGGCCAGAAATGAGCAGTTCTTC.

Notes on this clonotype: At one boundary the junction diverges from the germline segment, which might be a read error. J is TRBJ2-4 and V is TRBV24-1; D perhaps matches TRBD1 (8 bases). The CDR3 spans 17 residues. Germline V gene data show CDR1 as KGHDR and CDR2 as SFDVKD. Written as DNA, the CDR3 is TGTGCCACCAGCGGACAGGGAGGGATTTTAGCCGAAAACATTCAGTACTTC. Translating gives CATSGQGGILAENIQYF.

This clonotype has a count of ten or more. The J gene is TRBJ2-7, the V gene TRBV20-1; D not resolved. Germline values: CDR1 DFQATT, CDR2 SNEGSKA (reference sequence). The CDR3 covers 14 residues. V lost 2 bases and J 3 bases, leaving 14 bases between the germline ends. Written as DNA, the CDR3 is TGCAGTGCTAGATCCCCCTTTCGAGGCTACGAGCAGTACTTC. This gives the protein CSARSPFRGYEQYF.